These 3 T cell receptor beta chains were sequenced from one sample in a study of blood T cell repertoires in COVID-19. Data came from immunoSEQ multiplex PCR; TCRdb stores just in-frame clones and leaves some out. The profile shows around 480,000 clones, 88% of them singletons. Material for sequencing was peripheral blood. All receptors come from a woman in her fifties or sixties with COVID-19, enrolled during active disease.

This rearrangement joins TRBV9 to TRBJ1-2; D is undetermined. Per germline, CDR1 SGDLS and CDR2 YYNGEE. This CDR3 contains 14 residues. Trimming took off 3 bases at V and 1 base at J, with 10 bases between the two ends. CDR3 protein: CASSAWEVNYGYTF. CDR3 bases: TGTGCCAGCAGCGCCTGGGAGGTTAACTATGGCTACACCTTC. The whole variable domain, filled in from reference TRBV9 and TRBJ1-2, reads DSGVTQTPKHLITATGQRVTLRCSPRSGDLSVYWYQQSLDQGLQFLIQYYNGEERAKGNILERFSAQQFPDLHSELNLSSLELGDSALYFCASSAWEVNYGYTFGSGTRLTVV.

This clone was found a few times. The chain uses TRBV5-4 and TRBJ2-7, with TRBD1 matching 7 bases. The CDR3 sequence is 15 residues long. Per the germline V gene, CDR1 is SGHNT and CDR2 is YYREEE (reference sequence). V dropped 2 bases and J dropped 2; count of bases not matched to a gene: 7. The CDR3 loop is CASSFRPTGPYEQYF. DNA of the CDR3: TGTGCCAGCAGCTTCAGACCGACAGGGCCCTACGAGCAGTACTTC.

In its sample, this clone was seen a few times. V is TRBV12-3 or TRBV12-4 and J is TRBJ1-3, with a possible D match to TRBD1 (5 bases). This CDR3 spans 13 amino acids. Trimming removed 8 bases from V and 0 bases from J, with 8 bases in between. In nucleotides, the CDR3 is TGTGCCAGCGCAGACAGCTCTGGAAACACCATATATTTT. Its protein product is CASADSSGNTIYF.